The T cell receptor (beta chain) described here comes from a study of blood T cells in healthy people across ages. The germline CDR1 and CDR2 sequences are ENHRY and SYGVKD. There are 15 residues in the CDR3. V shed 8 bases, J shed 2 bases, and the junction held 9 bases outside the gene matches. Broader study findings: With age, beta diversity per million T cells declined roughly linearly, significantly by about 40.

On this clonotype: Its target is not known.

Using a J-beta primer mix together with a sample-barcoded 5' primer, a second PCR was run for roughly 6 to 11 cycles. Each cDNA molecule, via a template-switch adaptor with 12 random nucleotides, was tagged. Per-sample output comprised a minimum of 2.5 million paired-end reads containing CDR3. TCRdb re-called the 5' RACE reads with MiXCR, one entry per CDR3 protein. The table records 1.5 million to 2 million distinct CDR3 sequences, roughly 49% of them present only once. In each sample, at least 6 million PBMCs were isolated. This sequence originates from a woman aged 40 to 50 in good health. The chain is built from TRBV10-3 and TRBJ2-1, with 7 bases matching TRBD2. The sequenced material came from blood. CDR3 residues: CAIASSGGTYNEQFF. CDR3 nucleotides: TGTGCCATCGCGTCGTCGGGGGGTACCTACAATGAGCAGTTCTTC.